This TCR beta chain originates from a study of cytomegalovirus exposure and HLA in healthy donors. PCR was performed using 60 Vbeta and 13 Jbeta primers. Clones were read by immunoSEQ multiplex PCR, and TCRdb kept only the in-frame ones, dropping some. The data contain 68,000 or so clones, approximately 75% of them singletons. This TCR was sampled from a human donor in good health. Sequencing used PBMCs.

The CDR3 DNA is TGTGCCAGCAGCTTAACACGGGGGGGCCATGAGCAGTTCTTC. It specifies CASSLTRGGHEQFF. The chain employs TRBV7-6 and TRBJ2-1; 8 bases line up with TRBD2. This CDR3 is 14 amino acids long. The V gene's germline CDR1 is SGHVS and CDR2 FNYEAQ. Trimming cost V 2 bases and J 8 bases; bases outside gene matches: 5.